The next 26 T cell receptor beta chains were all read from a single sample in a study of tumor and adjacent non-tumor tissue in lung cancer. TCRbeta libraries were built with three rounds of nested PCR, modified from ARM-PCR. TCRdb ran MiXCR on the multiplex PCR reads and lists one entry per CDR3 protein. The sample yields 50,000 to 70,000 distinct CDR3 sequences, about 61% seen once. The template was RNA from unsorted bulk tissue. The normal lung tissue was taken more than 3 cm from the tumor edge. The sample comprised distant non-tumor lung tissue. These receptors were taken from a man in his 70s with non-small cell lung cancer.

The CDR3 spells CASSHGGGGASPLHF. CDR3 in DNA: TGTGCCAGCAGCCATGGGGGTGGCGGCGCATCACCCCTCCACTTT. The J gene is TRBJ1-6, the V gene TRBV9, with D perhaps TRBD1 (5 bases). This CDR3 is built from 15 residues. From germline, CDR1 is SGDLS and CDR2 YYNGEE. The V end lost 4 bases, the J end lost 10 bases, and 18 bases lay between the germline ends.

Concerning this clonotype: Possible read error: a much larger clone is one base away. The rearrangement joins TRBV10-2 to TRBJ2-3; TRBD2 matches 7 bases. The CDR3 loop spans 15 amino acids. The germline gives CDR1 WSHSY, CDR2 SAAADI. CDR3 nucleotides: TGCGCCAGCAATGAGAGGGGACTAAACACAGATACGCAGTATTTT. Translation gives CASNERGLNTDTQYF.

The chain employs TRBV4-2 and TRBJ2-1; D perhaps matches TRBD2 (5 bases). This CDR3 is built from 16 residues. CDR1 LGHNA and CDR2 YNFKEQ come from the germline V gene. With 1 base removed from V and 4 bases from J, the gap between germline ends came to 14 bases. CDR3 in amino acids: CASSQGRLTRYNEQFF. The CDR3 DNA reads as TGTGCCAGCAGCCAAGGGAGACTAACGAGGTACAATGAGCAGTTCTTC.

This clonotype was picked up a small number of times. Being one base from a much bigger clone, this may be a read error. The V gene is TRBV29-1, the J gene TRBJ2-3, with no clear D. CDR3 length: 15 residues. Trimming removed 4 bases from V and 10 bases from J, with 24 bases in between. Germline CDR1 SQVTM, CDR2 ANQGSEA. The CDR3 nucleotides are TGCAGCGTTGGAGATATCTTGGGTGCGGCAGGCTCGCAGTATTTT. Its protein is CSVGDILGAAGSQYF.

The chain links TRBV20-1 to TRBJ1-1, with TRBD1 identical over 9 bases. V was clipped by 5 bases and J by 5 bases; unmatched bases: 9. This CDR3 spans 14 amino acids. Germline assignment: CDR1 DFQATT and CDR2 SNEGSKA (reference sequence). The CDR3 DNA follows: TGCAGTGCTTTAAACAGGGGGCAAGGAACTGAAGCTTTCTTT. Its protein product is CSALNRGQGTEAFF.

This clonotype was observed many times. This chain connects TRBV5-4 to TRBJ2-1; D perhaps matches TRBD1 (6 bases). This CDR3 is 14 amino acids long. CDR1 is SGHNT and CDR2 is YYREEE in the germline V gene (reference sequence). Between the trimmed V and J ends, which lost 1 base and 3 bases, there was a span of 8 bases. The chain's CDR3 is CASSLQGIYNEQFF. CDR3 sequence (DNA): TGTGCCAGCAGCTTGCAGGGGATCTACAATGAGCAGTTCTTC.

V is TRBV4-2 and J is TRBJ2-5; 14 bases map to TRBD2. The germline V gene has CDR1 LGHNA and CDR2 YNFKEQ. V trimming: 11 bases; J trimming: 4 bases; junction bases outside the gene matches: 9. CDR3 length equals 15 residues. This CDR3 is CADSQGTSGGETQYF. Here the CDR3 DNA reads TGTGCCGACAGCCAGGGGACTAGCGGGGGAGAGACCCAGTACTTC.

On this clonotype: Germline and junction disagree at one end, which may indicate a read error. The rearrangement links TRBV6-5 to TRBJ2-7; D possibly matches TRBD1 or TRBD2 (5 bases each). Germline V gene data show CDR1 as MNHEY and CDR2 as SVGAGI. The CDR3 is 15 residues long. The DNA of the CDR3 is TGTGCCAGCAATTACTCCCCAGACAGCGGAAGTAAGCAGTACTTC. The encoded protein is CASNYSPDSGSKQYF.

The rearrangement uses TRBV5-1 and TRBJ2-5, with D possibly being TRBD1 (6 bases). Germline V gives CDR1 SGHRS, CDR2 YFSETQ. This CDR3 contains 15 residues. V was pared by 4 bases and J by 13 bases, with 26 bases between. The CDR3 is CASSDRGSSEEIRYF. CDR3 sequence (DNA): TGCGCCAGCAGCGATAGGGGGTCGTCCGAAGAGATCCGGTACTTC. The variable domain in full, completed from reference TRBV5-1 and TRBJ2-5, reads KAGVTQTPRYLIKTRGQQVTLSCSPISGHRSVSWYQQTPGQGLQFLFEYFSETQRNKGNFPGRFSGRQFSNSRSEMNVSTLELGDSALYLCASSDRGSSEEIRYFGPGTRLLVL.

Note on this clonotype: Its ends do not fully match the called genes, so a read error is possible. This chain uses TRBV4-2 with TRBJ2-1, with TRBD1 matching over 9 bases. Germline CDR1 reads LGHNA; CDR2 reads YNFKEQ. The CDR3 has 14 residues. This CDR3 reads CVSRDRGENKEQFF. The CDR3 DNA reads TGTGTCAGCAGAGACAGGGGGGAAAACAAAGAGCAGTTCTTC.

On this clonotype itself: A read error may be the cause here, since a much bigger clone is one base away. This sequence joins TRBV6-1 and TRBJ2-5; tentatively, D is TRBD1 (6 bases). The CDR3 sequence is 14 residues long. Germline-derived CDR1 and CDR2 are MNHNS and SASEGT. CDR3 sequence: CASSEGPGEDTQYF. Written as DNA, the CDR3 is TGTGCCAGCAGTGAAGGGCCAGGGGAAGATACCCAGTACTTC.

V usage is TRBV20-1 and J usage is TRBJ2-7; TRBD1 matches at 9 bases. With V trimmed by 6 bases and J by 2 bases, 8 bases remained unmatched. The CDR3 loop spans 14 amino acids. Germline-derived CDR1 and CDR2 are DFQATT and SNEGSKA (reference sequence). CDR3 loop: CSAREDRGPYEQYF. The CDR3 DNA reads TGCAGTGCGAGGGAGGACAGGGGACCCTACGAGCAGTACTTC.

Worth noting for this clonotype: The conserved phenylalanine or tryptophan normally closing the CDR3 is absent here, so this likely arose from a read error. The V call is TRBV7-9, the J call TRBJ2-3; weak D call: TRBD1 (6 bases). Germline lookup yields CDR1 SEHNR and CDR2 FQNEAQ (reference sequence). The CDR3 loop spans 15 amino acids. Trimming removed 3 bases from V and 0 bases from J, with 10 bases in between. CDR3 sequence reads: CASSFDRSSTDTQYL. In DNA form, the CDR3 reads TGTGCCAGCAGCTTCGACAGGTCTAGCACAGATACGCAGTATCTT.

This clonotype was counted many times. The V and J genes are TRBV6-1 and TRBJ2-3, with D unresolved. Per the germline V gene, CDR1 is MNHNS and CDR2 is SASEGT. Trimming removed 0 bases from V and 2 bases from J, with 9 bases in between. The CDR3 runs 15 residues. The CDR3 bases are TGTGCCAGCAGTGAAGCGCGGCACCCCACAGATACGCAGTATTTT. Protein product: CASSEARHPTDTQYF.

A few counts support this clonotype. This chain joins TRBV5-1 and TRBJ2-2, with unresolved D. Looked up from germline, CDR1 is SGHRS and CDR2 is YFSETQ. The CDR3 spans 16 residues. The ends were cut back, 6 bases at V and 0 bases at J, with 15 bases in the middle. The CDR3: CASMRSGGSNTGELFF. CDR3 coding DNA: TGCGCCAGCATGAGATCCGGCGGCTCGAACACCGGGGAGCTGTTTTTT.

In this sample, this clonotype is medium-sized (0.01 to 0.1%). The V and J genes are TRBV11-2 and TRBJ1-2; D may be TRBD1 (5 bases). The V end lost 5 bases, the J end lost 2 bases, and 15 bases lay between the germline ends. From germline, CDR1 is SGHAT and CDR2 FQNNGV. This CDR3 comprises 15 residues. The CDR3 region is CASSVSLTENYGYTF. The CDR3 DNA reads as TGTGCCAGCAGCGTAAGCCTGACAGAGAACTATGGCTACACCTTC. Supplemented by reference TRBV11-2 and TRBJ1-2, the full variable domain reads EAGVAQSPRYKIIEKRQSVAFWCNPISGHATLYWYQQILGQGPKLLIQFQNNGVVDDSQLPKDRFSAERLKGVDSTLKIQPAKLEDSAVYLCASSVSLTENYGYTFGSGTRLTVV.

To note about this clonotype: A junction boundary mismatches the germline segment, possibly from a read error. The CDR3 reads CANSQRGANTEPFF. The CDR3 DNA reads TGTGCCAACAGTCAAAGGGGGGCCAACACTGAACCTTTCTTT. The gene calls are TRBV6-6 and TRBJ1-1; possibly TRBD1 for D (6 bases). There are 14 residues in the CDR3. Germline CDR1 and CDR2: MNHNY and SVGAGI (reference sequence).

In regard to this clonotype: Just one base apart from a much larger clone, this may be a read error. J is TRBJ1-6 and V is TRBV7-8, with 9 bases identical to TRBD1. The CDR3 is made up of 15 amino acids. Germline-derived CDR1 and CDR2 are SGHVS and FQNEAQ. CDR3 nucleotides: TGTGCCAGCAGCTTCGGGGACAGGGAACGGTCACCCCTCCGCTTT. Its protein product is CASSFGDRERSPLRF.

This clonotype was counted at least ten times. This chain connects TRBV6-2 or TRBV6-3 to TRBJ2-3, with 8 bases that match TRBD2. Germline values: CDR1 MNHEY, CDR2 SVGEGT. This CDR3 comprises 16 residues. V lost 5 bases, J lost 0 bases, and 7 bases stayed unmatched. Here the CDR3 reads CASSKGAGGSTDTQYF. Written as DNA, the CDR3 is TGTGCCAGCAGTAAGGGTGCGGGGGGAAGCACAGATACGCAGTATTTT.

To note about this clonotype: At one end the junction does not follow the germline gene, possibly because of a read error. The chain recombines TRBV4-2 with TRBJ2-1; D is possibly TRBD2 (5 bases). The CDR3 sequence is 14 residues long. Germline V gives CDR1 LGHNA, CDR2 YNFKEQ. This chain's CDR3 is CASSQDLGGLGRFF. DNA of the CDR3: TGTGCTAGCAGCCAAGACTTAGGCGGGTTAGGTCGGTTCTTC.

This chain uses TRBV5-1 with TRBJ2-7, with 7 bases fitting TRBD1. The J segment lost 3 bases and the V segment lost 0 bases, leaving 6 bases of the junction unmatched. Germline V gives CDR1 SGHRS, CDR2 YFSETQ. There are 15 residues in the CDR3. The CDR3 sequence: CASSLGGTEDYEQYF. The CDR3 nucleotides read TGCGCCAGCAGCTTGGGGGGGACAGAAGACTACGAGCAGTACTTC.

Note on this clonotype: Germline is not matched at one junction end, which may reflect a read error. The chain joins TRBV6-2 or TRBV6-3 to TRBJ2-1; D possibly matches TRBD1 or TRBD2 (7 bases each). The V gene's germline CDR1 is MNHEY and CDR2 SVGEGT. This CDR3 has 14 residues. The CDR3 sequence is CGSGDPGQYIEQFF. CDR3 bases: TGTGGCAGCGGGGACCCGGGACAGTACATTGAGCAGTTCTTC.

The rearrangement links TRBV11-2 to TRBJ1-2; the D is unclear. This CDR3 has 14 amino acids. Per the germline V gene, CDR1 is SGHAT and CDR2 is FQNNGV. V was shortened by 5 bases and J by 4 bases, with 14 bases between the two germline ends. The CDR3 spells CASSPGVMSYGYTF. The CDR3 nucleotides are TGTGCCAGCAGCCCAGGAGTTATGAGCTATGGCTACACCTTC.

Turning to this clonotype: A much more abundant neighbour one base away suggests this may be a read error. The CDR3 here is CAGSSPPTWGATEASF. The CDR3 nucleotides read TGTGCCGGCAGCTCCCCGCCCACCTGGGGGGCCACTGAAGCTTCCTTT. The genes are TRBV11-2 and TRBJ1-1; a weak D match, TRBD1 (6 bases). In germline, CDR1 is SGHAT, CDR2 FQNNGV. The CDR3 has 16 amino acids.

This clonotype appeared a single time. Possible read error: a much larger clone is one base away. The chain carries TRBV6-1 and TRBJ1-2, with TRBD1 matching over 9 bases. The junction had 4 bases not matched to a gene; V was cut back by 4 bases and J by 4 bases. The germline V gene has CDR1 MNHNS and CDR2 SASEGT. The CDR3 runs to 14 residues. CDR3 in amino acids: CASSAVQGAYGYTF. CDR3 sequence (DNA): TGTGCCAGCAGTGCCGTACAGGGGGCCTATGGCTACACCTTC.

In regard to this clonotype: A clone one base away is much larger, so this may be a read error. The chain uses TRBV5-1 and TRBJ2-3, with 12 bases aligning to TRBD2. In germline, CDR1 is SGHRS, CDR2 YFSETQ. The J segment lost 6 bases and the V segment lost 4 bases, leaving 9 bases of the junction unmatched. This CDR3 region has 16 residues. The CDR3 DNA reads TGCGCCAGCAGCGTCGTGACTAGCGGGAGTATCGATACGCAGTATTTT. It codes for CASSVVTSGSIDTQYF.